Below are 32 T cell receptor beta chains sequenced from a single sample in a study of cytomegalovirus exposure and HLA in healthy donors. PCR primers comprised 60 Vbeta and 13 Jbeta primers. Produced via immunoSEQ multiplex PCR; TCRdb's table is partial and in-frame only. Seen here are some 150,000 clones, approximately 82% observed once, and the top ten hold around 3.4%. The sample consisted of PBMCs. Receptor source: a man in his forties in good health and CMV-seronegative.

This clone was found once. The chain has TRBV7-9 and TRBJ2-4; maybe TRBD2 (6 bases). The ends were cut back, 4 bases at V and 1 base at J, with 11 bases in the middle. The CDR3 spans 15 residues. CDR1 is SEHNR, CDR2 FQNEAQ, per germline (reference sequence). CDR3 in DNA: TGTGCCAGCAGCTCACCGGGACTGGCCAAAAACATTCAGTACTTC. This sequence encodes CASSSPGLAKNIQYF.

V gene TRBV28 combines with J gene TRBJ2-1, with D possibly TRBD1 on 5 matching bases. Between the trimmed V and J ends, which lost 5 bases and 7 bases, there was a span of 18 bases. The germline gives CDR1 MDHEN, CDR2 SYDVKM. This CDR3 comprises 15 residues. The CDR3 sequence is CASSPQGLPRNEQFF. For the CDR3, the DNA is TGTGCCAGCAGTCCCCAGGGCCTCCCTAGGAATGAGCAGTTCTTC.

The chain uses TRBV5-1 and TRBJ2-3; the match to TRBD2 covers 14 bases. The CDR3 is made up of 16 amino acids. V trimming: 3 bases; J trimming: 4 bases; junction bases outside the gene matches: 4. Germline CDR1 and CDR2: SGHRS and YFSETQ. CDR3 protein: CASSSTSGGAPDTQYF. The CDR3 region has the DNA TGCGCCAGCAGCTCGACTAGCGGGGGGGCCCCAGATACGCAGTATTTT.

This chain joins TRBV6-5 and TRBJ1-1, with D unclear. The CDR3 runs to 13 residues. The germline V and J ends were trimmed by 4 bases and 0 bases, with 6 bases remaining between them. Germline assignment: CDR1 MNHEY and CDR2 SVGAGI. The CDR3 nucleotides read TGTGCCAGCAGTTTAGACTTGAACACTGAAGCTTTCTTT. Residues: CASSLDLNTEAFF.

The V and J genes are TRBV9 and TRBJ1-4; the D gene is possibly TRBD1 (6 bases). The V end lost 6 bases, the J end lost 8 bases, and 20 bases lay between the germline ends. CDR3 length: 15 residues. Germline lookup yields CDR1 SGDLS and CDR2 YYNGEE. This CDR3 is CASTPRSGRGEKLFF. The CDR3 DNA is TGTGCCAGCACCCCCCGGTCGGGAAGGGGGGAAAAACTGTTTTTT.

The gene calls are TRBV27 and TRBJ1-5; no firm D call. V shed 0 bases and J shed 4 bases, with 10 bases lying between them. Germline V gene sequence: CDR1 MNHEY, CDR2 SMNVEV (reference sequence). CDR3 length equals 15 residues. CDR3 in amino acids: CASSLSFGENQPQHF. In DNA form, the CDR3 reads TGTGCCAGCAGTTTATCTTTCGGGGAAAATCAGCCCCAGCATTTT.

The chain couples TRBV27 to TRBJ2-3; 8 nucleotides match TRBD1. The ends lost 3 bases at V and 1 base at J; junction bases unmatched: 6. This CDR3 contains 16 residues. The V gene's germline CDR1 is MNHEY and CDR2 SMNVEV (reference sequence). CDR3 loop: CASSFPPGQGTDTQYF. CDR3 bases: TGTGCCAGCAGTTTTCCCCCGGGACAGGGCACAGATACGCAGTATTTT.

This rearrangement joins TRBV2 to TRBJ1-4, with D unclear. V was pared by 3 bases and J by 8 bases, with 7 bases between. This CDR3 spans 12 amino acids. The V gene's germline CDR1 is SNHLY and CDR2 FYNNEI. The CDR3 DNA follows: TGTGCCAGCAGTGACTCGGGGGAAAAACTGTTTTTT. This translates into CASSDSGEKLFF.

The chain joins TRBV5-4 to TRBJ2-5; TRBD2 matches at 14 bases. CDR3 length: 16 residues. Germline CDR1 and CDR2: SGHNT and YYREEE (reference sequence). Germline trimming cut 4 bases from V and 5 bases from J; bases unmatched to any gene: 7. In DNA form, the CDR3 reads TGTGCCAGCAGCCCGACTAGCGGGGGGGCATTGGAGACCCAGTACTTC. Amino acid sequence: CASSPTSGGALETQYF.

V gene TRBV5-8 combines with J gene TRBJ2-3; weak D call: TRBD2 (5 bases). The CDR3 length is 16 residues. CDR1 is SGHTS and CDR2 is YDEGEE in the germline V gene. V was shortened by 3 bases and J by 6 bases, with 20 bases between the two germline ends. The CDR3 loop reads CASSYTPTNRRDTQYF. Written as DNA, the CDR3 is TGTGCCAGCAGCTACACACCCACTAACCGGAGGGATACGCAGTATTTT.

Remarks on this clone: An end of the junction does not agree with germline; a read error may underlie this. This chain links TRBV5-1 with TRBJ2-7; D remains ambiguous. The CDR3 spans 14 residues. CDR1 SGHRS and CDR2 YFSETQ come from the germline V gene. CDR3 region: CASSISQNSPPPTF. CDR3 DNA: TGCGCCAGCAGCATATCCCAGAACAGCCCACCCCCCACTTTC.

The CDR3 DNA follows: TGTGCCAGCTCCCCGACAGGGGTTGACAATCAGCCCCAGCATTTT. Translation gives CASSPTGVDNQPQHF. This rearrangement joins TRBV18 to TRBJ1-5, with TRBD1 matching 8 bases. The germline V gene encodes CDR1 KGHSH and CDR2 LQKENI. This CDR3 is 15 amino acids long. Trimming removed 6 bases from V and 3 bases from J; junction bases left unmatched: 7.

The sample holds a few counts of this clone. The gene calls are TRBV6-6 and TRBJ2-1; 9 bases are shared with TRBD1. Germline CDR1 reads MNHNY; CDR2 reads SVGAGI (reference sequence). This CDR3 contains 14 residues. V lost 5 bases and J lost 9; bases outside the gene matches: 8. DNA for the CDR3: TGTGCCAGCAGTCCACAGGGGGCACGGGGTGAGCAGTTCTTC. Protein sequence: CASSPQGARGEQFF.

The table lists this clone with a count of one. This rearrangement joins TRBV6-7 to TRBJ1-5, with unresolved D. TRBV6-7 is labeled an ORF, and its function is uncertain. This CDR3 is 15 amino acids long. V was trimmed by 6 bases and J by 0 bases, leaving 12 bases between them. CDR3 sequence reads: CASSRRRNSNQPQHF. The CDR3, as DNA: TGTGCCAGCAGCCGGCGGAGAAATAGCAATCAGCCCCAGCATTTT.

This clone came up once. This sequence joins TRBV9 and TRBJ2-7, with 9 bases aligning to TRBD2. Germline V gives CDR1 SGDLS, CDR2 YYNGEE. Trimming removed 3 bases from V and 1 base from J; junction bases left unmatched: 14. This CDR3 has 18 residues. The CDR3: CASSAPRGGAGNSYEQYF. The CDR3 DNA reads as TGTGCCAGCAGCGCACCTCGCGGGGGGGCAGGGAATTCCTACGAGCAGTACTTC.

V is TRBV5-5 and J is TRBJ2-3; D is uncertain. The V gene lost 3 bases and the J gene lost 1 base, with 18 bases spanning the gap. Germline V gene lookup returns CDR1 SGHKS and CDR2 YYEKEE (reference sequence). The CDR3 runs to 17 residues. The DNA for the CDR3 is TGTGCCAGCAGCTCCCTCACCTACTATTCACGCACAGATACGCAGTATTTT. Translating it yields CASSSLTYYSRTDTQYF.

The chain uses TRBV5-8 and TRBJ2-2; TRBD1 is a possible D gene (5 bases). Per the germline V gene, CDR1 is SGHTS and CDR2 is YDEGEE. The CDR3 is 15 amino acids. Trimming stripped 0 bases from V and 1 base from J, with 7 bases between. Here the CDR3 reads CASSLGQGNTGELFF. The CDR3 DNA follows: TGTGCCAGCAGCTTGGGGCAGGGGAACACCGGGGAGCTGTTTTTT.

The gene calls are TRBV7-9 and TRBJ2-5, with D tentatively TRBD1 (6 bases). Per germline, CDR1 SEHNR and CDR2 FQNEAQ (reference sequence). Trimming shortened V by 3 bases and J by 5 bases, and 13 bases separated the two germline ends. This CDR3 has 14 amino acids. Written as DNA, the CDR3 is TGTGCCAGCAGCTTGGCAGGGACATCGGAGACCCAGTACTTC. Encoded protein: CASSLAGTSETQYF.

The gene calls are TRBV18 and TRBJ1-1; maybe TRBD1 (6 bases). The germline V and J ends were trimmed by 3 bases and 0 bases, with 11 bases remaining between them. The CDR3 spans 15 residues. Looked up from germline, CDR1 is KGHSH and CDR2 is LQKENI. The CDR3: CASSPSRGVNTEAFF. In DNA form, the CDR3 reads TGTGCCAGCTCACCCTCCAGGGGTGTGAACACTGAAGCTTTCTTT.

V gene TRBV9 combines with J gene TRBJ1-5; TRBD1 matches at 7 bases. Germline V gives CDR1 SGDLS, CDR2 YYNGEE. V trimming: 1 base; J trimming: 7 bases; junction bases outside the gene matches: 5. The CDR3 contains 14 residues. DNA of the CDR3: TGTGCCAGCAGCGTATCCCAGGGGGACCAGCCCCAGCATTTT. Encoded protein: CASSVSQGDQPQHF.

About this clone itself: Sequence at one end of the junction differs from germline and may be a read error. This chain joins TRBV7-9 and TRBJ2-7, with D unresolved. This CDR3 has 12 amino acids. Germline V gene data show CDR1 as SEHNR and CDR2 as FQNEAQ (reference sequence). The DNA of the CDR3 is TGTTCCAGCAGCTTAGTCAAATACGAGCAGTACTTC. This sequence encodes CSSSLVKYEQYF.

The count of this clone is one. Written as DNA, the CDR3 is TGCGCCAGCAGCTTTTTAGCGGGGGTCTACAATGAGCAGTTCTTC. Protein product: CASSFLAGVYNEQFF. This rearrangement joins TRBV5-1 to TRBJ2-1; 9 bases line up with TRBD2. After removal of 2 bases from V and 3 bases from J, the junction contained 3 bases not matched to a gene. The CDR3 contains 15 residues. CDR1 and CDR2 from the germline V gene are SGHRS and YFSETQ. The entire variable domain, with the rest obtained from reference TRBV5-1 and TRBJ2-1, is as follows: KAGVTQTPRYLIKTRGQQVTLSCSPISGHRSVSWYQQTPGQGLQFLFEYFSETQRNKGNFPGRFSGRQFSNSRSEMNVSTLELGDSALYLCASSFLAGVYNEQFFGPGTRLTVL.

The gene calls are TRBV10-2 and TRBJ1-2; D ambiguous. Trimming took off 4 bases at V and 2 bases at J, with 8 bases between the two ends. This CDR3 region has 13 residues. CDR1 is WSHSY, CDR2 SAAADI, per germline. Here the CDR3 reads CASSGLMNYGYTF. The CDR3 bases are TGCGCCAGCAGTGGACTTATGAACTATGGCTACACCTTC.

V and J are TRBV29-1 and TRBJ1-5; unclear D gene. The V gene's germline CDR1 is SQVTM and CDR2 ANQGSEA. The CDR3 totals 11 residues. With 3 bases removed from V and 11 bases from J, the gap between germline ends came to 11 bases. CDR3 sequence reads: CSVDVGVSQHF. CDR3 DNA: TGCAGCGTTGACGTTGGAGTGTCCCAGCATTTT.

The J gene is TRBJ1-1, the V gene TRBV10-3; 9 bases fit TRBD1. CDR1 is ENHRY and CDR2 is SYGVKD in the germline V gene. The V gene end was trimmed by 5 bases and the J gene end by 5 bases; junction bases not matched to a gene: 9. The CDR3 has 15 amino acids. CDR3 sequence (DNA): TGTGCCATCAGTAGGGACAGGGTGCGGGAAACTGAAGCTTTCTTT. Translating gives CAISRDRVRETEAFF.

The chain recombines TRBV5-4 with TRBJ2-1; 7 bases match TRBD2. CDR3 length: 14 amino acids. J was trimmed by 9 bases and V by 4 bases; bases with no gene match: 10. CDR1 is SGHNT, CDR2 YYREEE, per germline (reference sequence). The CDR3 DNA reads TGTGCCAGCAGCCCCCGACTAGCATACGTTGAGCAGTTCTTC. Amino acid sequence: CASSPRLAYVEQFF.

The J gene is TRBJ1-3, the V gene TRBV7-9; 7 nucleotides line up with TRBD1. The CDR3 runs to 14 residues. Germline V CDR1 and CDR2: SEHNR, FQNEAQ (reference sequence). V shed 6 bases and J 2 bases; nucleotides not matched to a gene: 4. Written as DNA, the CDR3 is TGTGCCAGCAGTTTACAGGGGCCTGGAAACACCATATATTTT. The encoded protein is CASSLQGPGNTIYF.

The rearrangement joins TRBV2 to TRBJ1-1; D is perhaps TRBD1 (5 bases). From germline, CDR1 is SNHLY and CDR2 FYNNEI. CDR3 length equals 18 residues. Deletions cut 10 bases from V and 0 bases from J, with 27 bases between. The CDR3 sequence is CAKAVFLQGFSMNTEAFF. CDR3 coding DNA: TGTGCCAAAGCCGTTTTCCTTCAGGGATTCTCGATGAACACTGAAGCTTTCTTT.

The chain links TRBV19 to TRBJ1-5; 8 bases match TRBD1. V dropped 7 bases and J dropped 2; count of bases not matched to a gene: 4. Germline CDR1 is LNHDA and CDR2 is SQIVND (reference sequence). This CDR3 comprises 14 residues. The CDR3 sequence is CASKDRGGNQPQHF. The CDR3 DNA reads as TGTGCCAGTAAAGACAGGGGAGGCAATCAGCCCCAGCATTTT.

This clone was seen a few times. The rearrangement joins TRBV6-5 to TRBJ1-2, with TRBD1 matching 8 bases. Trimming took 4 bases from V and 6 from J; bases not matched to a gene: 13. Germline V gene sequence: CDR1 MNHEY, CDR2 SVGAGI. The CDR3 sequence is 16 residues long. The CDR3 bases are TGTGCCAGCAGTTCACCCTCCGCAGGGGGCGGGGATGGCTACACCTTC. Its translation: CASSSPSAGGGDGYTF.

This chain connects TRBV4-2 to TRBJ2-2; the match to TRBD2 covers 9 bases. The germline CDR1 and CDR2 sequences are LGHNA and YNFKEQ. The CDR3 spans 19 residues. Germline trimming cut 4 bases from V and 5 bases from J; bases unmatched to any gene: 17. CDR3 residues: CASSLGGGRGGPMTGELFF. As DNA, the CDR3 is TGTGCCAGCAGCCTCGGCGGCGGGCGGGGGGGCCCGATGACCGGGGAGCTGTTTTTT.

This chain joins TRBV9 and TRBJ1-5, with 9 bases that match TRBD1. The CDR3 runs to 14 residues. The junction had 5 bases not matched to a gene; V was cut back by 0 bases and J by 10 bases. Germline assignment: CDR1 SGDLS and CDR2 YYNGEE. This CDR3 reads CASSVGDRAGPQHF. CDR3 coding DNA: TGTGCCAGCAGCGTAGGGGACAGGGCTGGCCCCCAGCATTTT.